These 30 T cell receptor beta chains originate from one sample sequenced in a study of early T cells in non-severe SARS-CoV-2 infection. TCRdb re-called the 5' RACE reads through MiXCR, storing one row per CDR3 protein. The table has around 30,000 distinct CDR3 sequences, approximately 5% seen once. Sequenced sample: whole blood. The receptors stem from an adult who was a healthcare worker with PCR-confirmed SARS-CoV-2 infection or an uninfected control (not recorded which).

A few counts support this clonotype. The chain uses TRBV27 and TRBJ2-5; TRBD2 matches 9 bases. The trim removed 6 bases at V and 5 bases at J, leaving 10 bases unmatched. The CDR3 is 15 amino acids. Germline V gene data show CDR1 as MNHEY and CDR2 as SMNVEV (reference sequence). The CDR3 nucleotides read TGTGCCAGCAGCGAGCGGGGGGACCCCGGGGAGACCCAGTACTTC. Protein product: CASSERGDPGETQYF.

This clonotype appeared many times. The rearrangement links TRBV25-1 to TRBJ2-7, with D perhaps TRBD2 (6 bases). Trimming shortened V by 4 bases and J by 3 bases, and 10 bases separated the two germline ends. CDR1 is MGHDK, CDR2 SYGVNS, per germline. This CDR3 comprises 13 residues. The CDR3 protein is CASSGDSFYEQYF. For the CDR3, the DNA is TGTGCCAGCAGTGGGGACTCCTTCTACGAGCAGTACTTC.

This clonotype was recorded many times. The chain recombines TRBV13 with TRBJ2-5; 8 bases fit TRBD1. Germline loops: CDR1 PRHDT, CDR2 FYEKMQ (reference sequence). CDR3 size: 14 residues. The ends lost 5 bases at V and 5 bases at J; junction bases unmatched: 7. The CDR3 bases are TGTGCCAGCAGCGAGAGACAGGGGAAGGAGACCCAGTACTTC. Translated, it gives CASSERQGKETQYF.

J is TRBJ2-2 and V is TRBV7-3, with no clear D. Trimming shortened V by 3 bases and J by 4 bases, and 6 bases separated the two germline ends. CDR1 and CDR2 from the germline V gene are SGHTA and FQGTGA. This CDR3 spans 13 amino acids. Written as DNA, the CDR3 is TGTGCCAGCAGCTTGTTACTCACCGGGGAGCTGTTTTTT. This encodes CASSLLLTGELFF.

This clonotype was detected ten times or more. The chain has TRBV5-1 and TRBJ2-3; D tentatively reads TRBD1 or TRBD2 (5 bases each). With 4 bases removed from V and 6 bases from J, the gap between germline ends came to 18 bases. The germline V gene has CDR1 SGHRS and CDR2 YFSETQ. The CDR3 loop spans 15 amino acids. CDR3: CASSLGTSTGDTQYF. CDR3 DNA: TGCGCCAGCAGCCTAGGGACCTCTACGGGGGATACGCAGTATTTT.

In this sample, this clonotype turned up many times. The chain combines TRBV29-1 with TRBJ2-6; D call uncertain. CDR3 length: 12 amino acids. V lost 1 base to trimming and J lost 4 bases, with 2 bases between them. CDR1 is SQVTM and CDR2 is ANQGSEA in the germline V gene. CDR3 loop: CSVEAGANVLTF. The CDR3, as DNA: TGCAGCGTTGAAGCCGGGGCCAACGTCCTGACTTTC.

This clonotype was seen many times. This chain connects TRBV12-2 to TRBJ1-2; the tabulated D call, TRBD1, remains unverified against the DNA. TRBV12-2 is listed as a pseudogene. CDR3 length: 15 amino acids. Here the CDR3 reads CASRLVTGRKHGYTF. In DNA form, the CDR3 reads TGTGCAAGTCGCTTAGTGACAGGGAGAAAACATGGCTACACCTTC.

This clonotype was found many times. The chain combines TRBV15 with TRBJ2-1; D call uncertain. In germline, CDR1 is LNHNV, CDR2 YYDKDF (reference sequence). This CDR3 spans 11 amino acids. V was shortened by 0 bases and J by 10 bases, with 4 bases between the two germline ends. The CDR3 nucleotides are TGTGCCACCAGCAGAGAGAGGGAGCAGTTCTTC. The encoded protein is CATSREREQFF.

This clonotype was counted at least ten times. The rearrangement links TRBV28 to TRBJ1-2, with D perhaps TRBD1 (5 bases). Germline assignment: CDR1 MDHEN and CDR2 SYDVKM. There are 15 residues in the CDR3. Deletions cut 1 base from V and 4 bases from J, with 13 bases between. The CDR3 DNA follows: TGTGCCAGCAGTTTATCCCCACGACAGACCTATGGCTACACCTTC. This codes for CASSLSPRQTYGYTF.

The CDR3 spells CASSLGGGRSQPQHF. CDR3 nucleotide sequence: TGTGCCAGCAGCTTAGGAGGGGGCAGGAGTCAGCCCCAGCATTTT. The gene calls are TRBV7-8 and TRBJ1-5; 7 positions match TRBD1. There are 15 residues in the CDR3. V lost 1 base and J lost 6; bases outside the gene matches: 6. Germline assignment: CDR1 SGHVS and CDR2 FQNEAQ.

The sample holds many counts of this clonotype. The rearrangement links TRBV10-2 to TRBJ1-2; 7 nucleotides match TRBD1. The V gene end was trimmed by 0 bases and the J gene end by 2 bases; junction bases not matched to a gene: 6. This CDR3 region has 16 residues. CDR1 is WSHSY and CDR2 is SAAADI in the germline V gene. CDR3 coding DNA: TGCGCCAGCAGTGAGTCGACAGGGCCCCACAACTATGGCTACACCTTC. This translates into CASSESTGPHNYGYTF.

This clonotype showed up many times. V is TRBV11-3 and J is TRBJ2-6; 7 nucleotides agree with TRBD2. The length of the CDR3 is 14 residues. The germline gives CDR1 SGHNT, CDR2 YENEEA. V shed 5 bases and J 9 bases; nucleotides not matched to a gene: 7. The CDR3 reads CASSPGGGRNVLTF. CDR3 DNA sequence: TGTGCCAGCAGCCCGGGAGGAGGCCGCAACGTCCTGACTTTC.

This clonotype was detected many times. The gene calls are TRBV3-1 and TRBJ1-6, with a tentative D call TRBD1 (6 bases). The CDR3 has 18 amino acids. Germline V lookup: CDR1 LGHDT, CDR2 YNNKEL (reference sequence). The germline V and J ends were trimmed by 4 bases and 7 bases, with 23 bases remaining between them. The CDR3 DNA follows: TGTGCCAGCAGCCCCGCGGGGGTTCTTAGGACAGTCAATTCACCCCTCCACTTT. Translation gives CASSPAGVLRTVNSPLHF.

This clonotype appeared many times. CDR3 residues: CASSSAGTNTEAFF. The CDR3 coding sequence is TGTGCCAGCAGCTCCGCGGGGACGAACACTGAAGCTTTCTTT. V gene TRBV5-4 combines with J gene TRBJ1-1; D perhaps matches TRBD1 (5 bases). Germline V lookup: CDR1 SGHNT, CDR2 YYREEE (reference sequence). The CDR3 extends over 14 amino acids. Between the trimmed V and J ends, which lost 3 bases and 1 base, there was a span of 10 bases.

This clonotype was picked up many times. The chain uses TRBV7-2 and TRBJ2-7; 11 bases are a match to TRBD1. The germline CDR1 and CDR2 sequences are SGHTA and FQGNSA. The CDR3 length is 15 residues. The junction had 3 bases not matched to a gene; V was cut back by 5 bases and J by 0 bases. The CDR3 region is CASSRDRGISYEQYF. CDR3 bases: TGTGCCAGCAGCCGGGACAGGGGGATCTCCTACGAGCAGTACTTC.

This rearrangement joins TRBV6-2 or TRBV6-3 to TRBJ2-2; 7 bases match TRBD2. The CDR3 length is 17 residues. In germline, CDR1 is MNHEY, CDR2 SVGEGT. V lost 0 bases to trimming and J lost 3 bases; unmatched junction nucleotides: 7. The DNA for the CDR3 is TGTGCCAGCAGTTACTCGAAGCGGGGTCGGGACACCGGGGAGCTGTTTTTT. Its protein product is CASSYSKRGRDTGELFF.

This clonotype was counted ten times or more. The chain links TRBV20-1 to TRBJ1-5; the D is unclear. CDR3 length: 17 amino acids. V was pared by 4 bases and J by 0 bases, with 19 bases between. Germline V lookup: CDR1 DFQATT, CDR2 SNEGSKA (reference sequence). CDR3 residues: CSATVPRANYSNQPQHF. The CDR3 bases are TGCAGTGCTACGGTTCCCCGGGCAAATTATAGCAATCAGCCCCAGCATTTT.

The table lists this clonotype with many counts. The gene calls are TRBV20-1 and TRBJ2-1, with 13 nucleotides matching TRBD2. In germline, CDR1 is DFQATT, CDR2 SNEGSKA (reference sequence). The V and J ends lost 5 bases and 9 bases, in that order; junction bases with no gene match: 7. This CDR3 is built from 14 residues. CDR3 loop: CSAATGLAGTEQFF. The DNA for the CDR3 is TGCAGTGCTGCTACGGGACTAGCGGGGACTGAGCAGTTCTTC.

In this sample, this clonotype turned up many times. The rearrangement links TRBV7-6 to TRBJ1-6; TRBD1 might be the D (5 bases). This CDR3 spans 15 amino acids. Germline V lookup: CDR1 SGHVS, CDR2 FNYEAQ. V dropped 1 base and J dropped 9 bases, with 13 bases sitting between them. The CDR3 region is CASSLVVNQGSPLHF. CDR3 DNA: TGTGCCAGCAGCTTAGTCGTCAATCAGGGTTCACCCCTCCACTTT.

This clonotype was seen ten or more times. V gene TRBV7-6 combines with J gene TRBJ2-1; weak D call: TRBD2 (7 bases). From germline, CDR1 is SGHVS and CDR2 FNYEAQ. CDR3 length: 18 residues. V lost 3 bases to trimming and J lost 2 bases, with 20 bases between them. CDR3 sequence: CASSLGGGAFQAYNEQFF. The CDR3 DNA is TGTGCCAGCAGCTTGGGAGGGGGGGCCTTTCAGGCCTACAATGAGCAGTTCTTC.

This clonotype was observed at least ten times. The chain employs TRBV11-2 and TRBJ2-5, with D tentatively TRBD1 (6 bases). Per germline, CDR1 SGHAT and CDR2 FQNNGV. The CDR3 has 16 amino acids. Trimming removed 5 bases at V and 2 bases at J, with 18 bases between. Here the CDR3 reads CASSTAVGQTQETQYF. The CDR3 region has the DNA TGTGCCAGCAGCACAGCTGTCGGACAGACACAAGAGACCCAGTACTTC.

There are many counts of this clonotype. V and J are TRBV20-1 and TRBJ2-1; 8 positions match TRBD1. This CDR3 is 15 amino acids long. The V and J ends lost 2 bases and 6 bases, in that order; junction bases with no gene match: 9. Germline lookup yields CDR1 DFQATT and CDR2 SNEGSKA (reference sequence). The CDR3 protein is CSARLKGTGGNEQFF. DNA of the CDR3: TGCAGTGCTAGATTGAAAGGAACAGGGGGCAATGAGCAGTTCTTC.

V is TRBV28 and J is TRBJ2-4, with 11 bases matching TRBD2. Germline loops: CDR1 MDHEN, CDR2 SYDVKM. V dropped 5 bases and J dropped 4; count of bases not matched to a gene: 10. The CDR3 sequence is 17 residues long. The CDR3 protein is CASSPRGSGGDKNIQYF. CDR3 DNA sequence: TGTGCCAGCAGTCCGCGGGGTAGCGGGGGGGATAAAAACATTCAGTACTTC. The whole variable domain, filled in from reference TRBV28 and TRBJ2-4, reads DVKVTQSSRYLVKRTGEKVFLECVQDMDHENMFWYRQDPGLGLRLIYFSYDVKMKEKGDIPEGYSVSREKKERFSLILESASTNQTSMYLCASSPRGSGGDKNIQYFGAGTRLSVL.

This clonotype showed up many times. V and J are TRBV18 and TRBJ1-5; maybe TRBD1 (6 bases). This CDR3 comprises 16 residues. CDR1 is KGHSH, CDR2 LQKENI, per germline. V was clipped by 6 bases and J by 3 bases, with 18 bases between them. The CDR3 DNA reads as TGTGCCAGCTCGCAAGGGGGGCCAGGCCTCAATCAGCCCCAGCATTTT. It is translated as CASSQGGPGLNQPQHF.

This clonotype has a count of ten or more. The chain combines TRBV13 with TRBJ2-6; no clear D. The length of the CDR3 is 16 residues. Germline V gives CDR1 PRHDT, CDR2 FYEKMQ (reference sequence). V gave up 0 bases and J gave up 2 bases, with 8 bases separating them. This chain's CDR3 is CASSLGQRAGANVLTF. The CDR3 nucleotides read TGTGCCAGCAGCTTAGGCCAAAGGGCTGGGGCCAACGTCCTGACTTTC.

In this sample, this clonotype turned up a few times. V gene TRBV6-1 combines with J gene TRBJ1-2, with TRBD1 as a possible D gene (6 bases). The CDR3 sequence is 15 residues long. V was cut by 0 bases and J by 5 bases, with 13 bases left in between. The germline V gene encodes CDR1 MNHNS and CDR2 SASEGT. In nucleotides, the CDR3 is TGTGCCAGCAGTGAAGCGTCGGGGGCGCGTTATGGCTACACCTTC. It codes for CASSEASGARYGYTF.

The rearrangement links TRBV4-1 to TRBJ2-2; no clear D gene. The CDR3 runs 12 residues. Trimming removed 6 bases from V and 4 bases from J, with 6 bases in between. Looked up from germline, CDR1 is MGHRA and CDR2 is YSYEKL. Here the CDR3 DNA reads TGCGCCAGCAGGAAGAGCACCGGGGAGCTGTTTTTT. Translation gives CASRKSTGELFF.

This clonotype was seen ten or more times. This rearrangement joins TRBV12-3 or TRBV12-4 to TRBJ2-1, with 7 bases lining up with TRBD1. Unmatched junction bases numbered 5, after V lost 5 bases and J lost 4 bases. The CDR3 is 14 amino acids. DNA for the CDR3: TGTGCCAGCAGTATGGGACAGCAATACAATGAGCAGTTCTTC. Amino acids: CASSMGQQYNEQFF.

This clonotype was recorded at least ten times. This chain connects TRBV3-1 to TRBJ1-6; D remains unclear. Germline V lookup: CDR1 LGHDT, CDR2 YNNKEL (reference sequence). Between the trimmed V and J ends, which lost 0 bases and 7 bases, there was a span of 4 bases. The CDR3 runs to 13 residues. The CDR3 sequence: CASSQEENSPLHF. The DNA of the CDR3 is TGTGCCAGCAGCCAAGAGGAAAATTCACCCCTCCACTTT.

This clonotype has ten or more counts. The chain uses TRBV20-1 and TRBJ2-1, with TRBD2 as a possible D gene (7 bases). The CDR3 consists of 16 residues. The germline gives CDR1 DFQATT, CDR2 SNEGSKA (reference sequence). V dropped 8 bases and J dropped 3 bases, with 23 bases sitting between them. Here the CDR3 reads CSPKSLGGAFYNEQFF. CDR3 sequence (DNA): TGCAGTCCTAAGTCTCTAGGGGGGGCCTTCTACAATGAGCAGTTCTTC.